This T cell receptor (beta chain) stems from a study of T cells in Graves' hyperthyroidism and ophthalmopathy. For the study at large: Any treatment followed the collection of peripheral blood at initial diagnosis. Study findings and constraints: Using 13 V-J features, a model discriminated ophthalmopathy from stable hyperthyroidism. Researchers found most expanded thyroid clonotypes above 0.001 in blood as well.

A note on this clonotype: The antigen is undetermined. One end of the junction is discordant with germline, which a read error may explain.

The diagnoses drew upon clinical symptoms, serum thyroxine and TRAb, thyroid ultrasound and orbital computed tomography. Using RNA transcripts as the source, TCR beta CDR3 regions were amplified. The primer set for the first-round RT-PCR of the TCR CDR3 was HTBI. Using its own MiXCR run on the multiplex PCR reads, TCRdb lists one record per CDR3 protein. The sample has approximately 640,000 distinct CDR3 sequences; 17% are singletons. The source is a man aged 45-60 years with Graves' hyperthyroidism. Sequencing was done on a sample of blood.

This chain's CDR3 is CASSQVPQGPDTQYF. The CDR3 DNA sequence: TGCGCCAGCAGTCAAGTACCCCAGGGTCCAGATACGCAGTATTTT. The V call is TRBV11-2, the J call TRBJ2-3, with a tentative D call TRBD1 (5 bases). This CDR3 contains 15 residues. Germline CDR1 SGHAT, CDR2 FQNNGV.